This entry concerns a single TCR beta chain. Antigen: not known. This sample stems from a study of T cells in Graves' hyperthyroidism and ophthalmopathy. General observations from the study: Onset of ophthalmopathy came a median approximately 6.8 months after the model predicted it.

From RNA transcripts, TCR beta CDR3 regions were amplified. First-round RT-PCR of the TCR CDR3 relied on the HTBI primer set. TCRdb reprocessed the multiplex PCR reads with MiXCR, giving one entry per CDR3 protein. The sample records roughly 800,000 distinct CDR3 sequences, roughly 40% being singletons. Graves' hyperthyroidism showing no ophthalmopathy progression within 18 months was considered stable. Uncontrolled infection, other autoimmune disease, pregnancy and lactation each barred patients from inclusion. Cells are PBMCs isolated from more than 8.5 ml of fresh blood. Specimen: blood. This TCR derives from a man aged 18 to 29 with Graves' hyperthyroidism.

CDR3 sequence reads: CSAMVAQENTEAFF. The CDR3 DNA reads as TGCAGTGCTATGGTGGCACAGGAGAACACTGAAGCTTTCTTT. The chain couples TRBV20-1 to TRBJ1-1; TRBD1 is a possible D gene (5 bases). The germline V gene has CDR1 DFQATT and CDR2 SNEGSKA (reference sequence). The CDR3 has 14 residues. Trimming removed 4 bases at V and 1 base at J, with 13 bases between.